The next 20 T cell receptor delta chains were all read from a single sample in a study of gamma-delta T cells after stem cell transplantation. TCRdb reran clone calling via CATT on the RT-PCR reads. The sample records thousands of delta-chain clones, approximately 1.2% being singletons. What was sequenced was gamma-delta T cells. All receptors come from a human donor. It is not recorded whose cells these are; they may come from a transplant donor.

The chain joins TRDV2 to TRDJ1, with 10 bases aligning to TRDD3. The CDR3 spans 15 residues. After removal of 3 bases from V and 3 bases from J, the junction contained 6 bases not matched to a gene. Germline assignment: CDR1 GEAIGNYY and CDR2 EKD. CDR3 amino acids: CACDPVLGDSDKLIF. The CDR3 DNA is TGTGCCTGTGACCCGGTACTGGGGGATTCCGATAAACTCATCTTT.

This clone was seen a few times. TCRdb's protein for this DNA is that of a much larger clone and differs from the translation at residue 11, likely a read error; the protein shown is the DNA translation. The chain couples TRDV2 to TRDJ1, with TRDD3 as a possible D gene (5 bases). Per the germline V gene, CDR1 is GEAIGNYY and CDR2 is EKD. V was pared by 0 bases and J by 4 bases, with 17 bases between. This CDR3 is 16 amino acids long. CDR3 coding DNA: TGTGCCTGTGACACCCTGTCTGGGACTAACAACGATAAACTCATCTTT. Protein sequence: CACDTLSGTNNDKLIF.

This clone is termed large. The sample has other DNA sequences that encode this CDR3 too. This rearrangement joins TRDV2 to TRDJ1, with TRDD3 matching over 8 bases. V trimming: 2 bases; J trimming: 3 bases; junction bases outside the gene matches: 13. Germline V gene sequence: CDR1 GEAIGNYY, CDR2 EKD. CDR3 length: 17 amino acids. The CDR3 is CACDIIGLGEVSDKLIF. The CDR3 DNA reads TGTGCCTGTGACATAATAGGGCTGGGGGAGGTCTCCGATAAACTCATCTTT.

This clone has a handful of counts. A read error is likely here: a far larger clone is one base away. The same CDR3 is also encoded by other DNA sequences in this sample. This chain links TRDV2 with TRDJ1, with 7 bases fitting TRDD3. Germline-derived CDR1 and CDR2 are GEAIGNYY and EKD. V lost 0 bases, J lost 1 base, and 13 bases stayed unmatched. This CDR3 is 18 amino acids long. CDR3 sequence: CACDTVEVGIQGTDKLIF. As DNA, the CDR3 is TGTGCCTGTGACACCGTCGAGGTAGGGATACAAGGCACCGATAAACTCATCTTT.

In its sample, this clone was seen a few times. A read error is likely here: a far larger clone is one base away. Other nucleotide sequences from this sample produce the same CDR3. The CDR3 DNA is TGTGCCTGTGACACCGTTGGGGGGACCTGGGACACTCGACAGATGTTTTTC. It yields the protein CACDTVGGTWDTRQMFF. The chain is built from TRDV2 and TRDJ3, with D perhaps matching TRDD3 (6 bases). The CDR3 totals 17 residues. Germline CDR1 is GEAIGNYY and CDR2 is EKD.

A few counts support this clone. The mismatch at residue 16 between this DNA's translation and the TCRdb protein of a much larger clone likely reflects a read error; the protein shown is translated from the DNA. The J gene is TRDJ2, the V gene TRDV1; 13 bases are a match to TRDD3. This CDR3 has 19 residues. Germline CDR1 reads TSWWSYY; CDR2 reads QGS. CDR3 amino acids: CALTSTGGYVKPLTARLFF. CDR3 bases: TGTGCTCTTACAAGTACTGGGGGATACGTGAAACCTTTGACAGCACGACTCTTCTTT.

This clone was seen only a few times. A far larger clone lies a single base away; this is likely a read error. The sample contains more than one DNA sequence encoding this CDR3. The V gene is TRDV1, the J gene TRDJ1; possibly TRDD2 or TRDD3 for D (5 bases each). Per the germline V gene, CDR1 is TSWWSYY and CDR2 is QGS. The V end was cut by 0 bases, the J end by 2 bases, with 22 bases between. The CDR3 totals 19 residues. The CDR3 protein is CALGELGPPYVRGTDKLIF. The CDR3 DNA reads TGTGCTCTTGGGGAACTTGGTCCTCCCTACGTTAGGGGGACCGATAAACTCATCTTT.

This clone appeared a few times. TCRdb records a much larger clone's protein for this DNA, with a difference at residue 18 that likely arises from a read error; the protein given is the translation of the DNA. The chain couples TRDV2 to TRDJ3; 12 bases line up with TRDD3. Germline V CDR1 and CDR2: GEAIGNYY, EKD. The CDR3 contains 21 residues. CDR3 DNA sequence: TGTGCCTGTGACACGTCTGGGGGATACGCCCGAAGCTCCTGGGACACCCGAAAGATGTTTTTC. As protein: CACDTSGGYARSSWDTRKMFF.

A note on this clone: The protein that TCRdb holds for this DNA derives from a much larger clone and differs from the translated DNA at residue 9, which likely indicates a read error; the protein shown here is translated from the DNA. The chain joins TRDV2 to TRDJ1; 9 positions agree with TRDD3. This CDR3 has 14 residues. The ends lost 4 bases at V and 3 bases at J; junction bases unmatched: 5. The V gene's germline CDR1 is GEAIGNYY and CDR2 EKD. The CDR3 DNA follows: TGTGCCTGTGAACCCTGGGGGATTGCCGATAAACTCATCTTT. This gives the protein CACEPWGIADKLIF.

This clone turned up a few times. TCRdb records a much larger clone's protein for this DNA, with a difference at residue 15 that likely arises from a read error; the protein given is the translation of the DNA. This chain connects TRDV2 to TRDJ1, with 9 bases identical to TRDD3. Germline values: CDR1 GEAIGNYY, CDR2 EKD. With V trimmed by 3 bases and J by 3 bases, 22 bases remained unmatched. The CDR3 consists of 20 residues. CDR3 in amino acids: CACDPLVATGGESYADKLIF. In nucleotides, the CDR3 is TGTGCCTGTGACCCCTTAGTTGCTACTGGGGGAGAATCGTACGCCGATAAACTCATCTTT.

With respect to this clone: A read error is likely here: a far larger clone is one base away. This specimen includes other DNA sequences encoding the same CDR3. J is TRDJ1 and V is TRDV2; D is unclear. CDR3 length: 11 residues. From germline, CDR1 is GEAIGNYY and CDR2 EKD. The CDR3 reads CACDTGPGWIF. For the CDR3, the DNA is TGCGCCTGTGACACCGGGCCCGGGTGGATCTTT.

For this clone: This probably arose from a read error, given a far larger clone one base away. V is TRDV2 and J is TRDJ1, with TRDD3 matching 9 bases. After removal of 1 base from V and 3 bases from J, the junction contained 5 bases not matched to a gene. The CDR3 loop spans 15 amino acids. In germline, CDR1 is GEAIGNYY, CDR2 EKD. CDR3: CACDTLGDAADKLIF. CDR3 DNA: TGTGCCTGTGACACTCTGGGGGATGCGGCCGATAAACTCATCTTT.

This clone showed up many times. A far larger clone is one nucleotide away, so this likely arose from a read error. The chain links TRDV2 to TRDJ1; 10 nucleotides line up with TRDD3. Trimming took 3 bases from V and 3 from J; bases not matched to a gene: 9. Looked up from germline, CDR1 is GEAIGNYY and CDR2 is EKD. The CDR3 spans 16 residues. The CDR3 bases are TGTGCCTGTGACGCTCTTGGGGGATACCGGGCCGATAAACTCATCTTT. Protein: CACDALGGYRADKLIF.

In the case of this clone: This likely stems from a read error, as it lies one base from a far larger clone. The rearrangement joins TRDV2 to TRDJ1, with 12 bases fitting TRDD3. The CDR3 consists of 19 residues. Looked up from germline, CDR1 is GEAIGNYY and CDR2 is EKD. The CDR3 coding sequence is TGTGCCTGTGACACCGTTCTTACTGGGGGATACAGGTACACCGATAAACTCACCTTT. It specifies CACDTVLTGGYRYTDKLTF.

This clone was seen a few times. Given a far larger clone just one base away, this is likely a sequencing read error. Other nucleotide sequences in the sample specify the same CDR3. This chain links TRDV2 with TRDJ1, with 9 positions matching TRDD3. V gave up 0 bases and J gave up 0 bases; unmatched junction bases: 10. The CDR3 contains 18 residues. Germline V gene sequence: CDR1 GEAIGNYY, CDR2 EKD. The chain's CDR3 is CACDTLSGGYHYTDKLIF. The CDR3 nucleotides read TGTGCCTGTGACACCCTATCCGGGGGATACCATTACACCGATAAACTCATCTTT.

In this sample, this clone turned up a few times. A read error is the likely source, as a far larger clone sits one nucleotide away. Distinct nucleotide sequences in the sample also encode this CDR3. The gene calls are TRDV1 and TRDJ1; 10 bases are shared with TRDD3. The germline CDR1 and CDR2 sequences are TSWWSYY and QGS. The CDR3 has 20 residues. As DNA, the CDR3 is TGTGCTCTCGGGGAACCCACGATAACTGGGGGATTCCCGTACACCGATAAACTCATCTTT. It encodes CALGEPTITGGFPYTDKLIF.

In this sample, this clone turned up a few times. This likely reflects a read error, since a far larger clone is one base away. The sample carries other DNA sequences with the same CDR3. The rearrangement uses TRDV2 and TRDJ1; TRDD3 matches at 13 bases. The CDR3 runs 19 residues. Germline CDR1 is GEAIGNYY and CDR2 is EKD. In nucleotides, the CDR3 is TGTGCCTGTGACACTTTGAAACTGGGGGATACGGGGTACACCGATAAACTCATCTTC. Its translation is CACDTLKLGDTGYTDKLIF.

This chain uses TRDV2 with TRDJ1; 13 bases fit TRDD3. The CDR3 consists of 18 residues. Per germline, CDR1 GEAIGNYY and CDR2 EKD. V trimming: 4 bases; J trimming: 3 bases; junction bases outside the gene matches: 13. The CDR3 loop is CACEELGDTRNEPDKLIF. The CDR3 bases are TGTGCCTGTGAAGAACTGGGGGATACGCGAAATGAACCCGATAAACTCATCTTT.

The sample holds a few counts of this clone. TCRdb's listed protein matches a much larger clone and diverges from this DNA's translation at residue 12, likely through a read error; the protein shown comes from the DNA. This chain links TRDV2 with TRDJ1; 7 bases are shared with TRDD3. Per germline, CDR1 GEAIGNYY and CDR2 EKD. The CDR3 loop spans 14 amino acids. CDR3 residues: CACDSLLGKDKPIF. As DNA, the CDR3 is TGTGCCTGTGACTCGTTACTGGGGAAAGATAAACCCATCTTT.

For this clone: TCRdb's entry gives the protein of a much larger clone, which mismatches this DNA's translation at residue 4, likely from a read error; the protein reported here is translated from the DNA. This chain links TRDV2 with TRDJ1; the match to TRDD3 covers 7 bases. This CDR3 region has 14 residues. CDR1 is GEAIGNYY and CDR2 is EKD in the germline V gene. V lost 6 bases to trimming and J lost 5 bases; unmatched junction nucleotides: 11. CDR3 sequence (DNA): TGTGCCTGTTACTCGTTACTGGGGAAAGATAAACTCATCTTT. It translates to CACYSLLGKDKLIF.